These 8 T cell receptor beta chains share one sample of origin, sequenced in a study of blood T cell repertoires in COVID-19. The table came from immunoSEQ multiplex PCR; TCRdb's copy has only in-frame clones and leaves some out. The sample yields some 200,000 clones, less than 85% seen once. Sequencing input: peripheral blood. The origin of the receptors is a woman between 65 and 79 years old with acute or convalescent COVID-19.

The CDR3 sequence: CSVSGSSTGELFF. CDR3 DNA: TGCAGCGTTTCCGGGTCGAGCACCGGGGAGCTGTTTTTT. The chain recombines TRBV29-1 with TRBJ2-2; D is unclear. Germline V lookup: CDR1 SQVTM, CDR2 ANQGSEA. V was cut by 5 bases and J by 4 bases, with 11 bases left in between. The CDR3 length is 13 residues.

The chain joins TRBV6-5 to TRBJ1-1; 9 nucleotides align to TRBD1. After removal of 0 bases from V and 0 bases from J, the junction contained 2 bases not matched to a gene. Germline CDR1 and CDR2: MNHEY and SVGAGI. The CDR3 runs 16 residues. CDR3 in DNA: TGTGCCAGCAGTTACTCAAGGACAGGGGTGAACACTGAAGCTTTCTTT. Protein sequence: CASSYSRTGVNTEAFF.

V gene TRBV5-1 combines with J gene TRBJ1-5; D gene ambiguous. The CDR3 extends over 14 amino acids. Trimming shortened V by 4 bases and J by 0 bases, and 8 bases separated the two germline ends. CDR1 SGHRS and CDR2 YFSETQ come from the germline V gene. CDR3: CASSTGYSNQPQHF. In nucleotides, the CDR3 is TGCGCCAGCAGCACGGGGTATAGCAATCAGCCCCAGCATTTT.

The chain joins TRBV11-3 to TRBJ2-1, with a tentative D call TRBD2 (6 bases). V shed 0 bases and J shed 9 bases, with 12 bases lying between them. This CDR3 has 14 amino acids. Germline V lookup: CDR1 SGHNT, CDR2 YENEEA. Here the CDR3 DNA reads TGTGCCAGCAGCTTAGAAGGAGGGATAGGTGAGCAGTTCTTC. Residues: CASSLEGGIGEQFF.

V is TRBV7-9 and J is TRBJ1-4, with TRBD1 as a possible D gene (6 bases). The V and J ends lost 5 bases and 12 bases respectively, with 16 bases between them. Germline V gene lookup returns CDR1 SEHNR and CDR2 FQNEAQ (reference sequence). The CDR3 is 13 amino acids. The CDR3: CASSIRQAPELFF. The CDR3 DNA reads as TGTGCCAGCAGCATTCGACAGGCCCCGGAACTGTTTTTT.

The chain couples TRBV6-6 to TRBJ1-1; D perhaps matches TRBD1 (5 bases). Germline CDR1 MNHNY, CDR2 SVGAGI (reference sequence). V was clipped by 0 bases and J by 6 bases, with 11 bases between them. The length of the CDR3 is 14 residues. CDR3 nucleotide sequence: TGTGCCAGCAGTTACTCGAAGGGGAAGGCTGAAGCTTTCTTT. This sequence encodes CASSYSKGKAEAFF.

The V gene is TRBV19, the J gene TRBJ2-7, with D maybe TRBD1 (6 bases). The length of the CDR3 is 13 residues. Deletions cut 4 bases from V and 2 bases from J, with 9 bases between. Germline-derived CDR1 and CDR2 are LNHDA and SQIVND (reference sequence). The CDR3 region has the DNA TGTGCCAGTAGTACCAGGGGCCCCTACGAGCAGTACTTC. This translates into CASSTRGPYEQYF.

In nucleotides, the CDR3 is TGCGCCAGCAGCCAAGACGGCAGGGGGCGTTATGGCTACACCTTC. Residues: CASSQDGRGRYGYTF. The V gene is TRBV4-1, the J gene TRBJ1-2; 8 bases are a match to TRBD1. This CDR3 is 15 amino acids long. From germline, CDR1 is MGHRA and CDR2 YSYEKL. Trimming at V came to 0 bases and at J to 5 bases, leaving 5 bases not matched to a gene.